This T cell receptor (beta chain) was observed in a study of blood T cell repertoires in COVID-19. Background on the study: Italy, Spain and the United States were the sources of the convalescent and acute COVID-19 samples. The cDNA or gDNA used as material had been derived from T cells, B-cell-depleted T cells, or PBMCs.

CDR1 KGHDR and CDR2 SFDVKD come from the germline V gene. This CDR3 is built from 15 residues. The germline V and J ends were trimmed by 5 bases and 0 bases, with 10 bases remaining between them. Methods used by the authors: Cell counts per sample came from amplifying reference gene primers. Here immunoSEQ multiplex PCR was the method, and the copy in TCRdb shows in-frame clones only, minus some. V and J calls and clone size are as listed in that table; D and trimming were resolved from the DNA. The sample lists about 150,000 clones, around 83% occurring once. The rearrangement links TRBV24-1 to TRBJ2-1, with a tentative D call TRBD2 (5 bases). What was sequenced was peripheral blood. This TCR came from a woman aged 70 to 79 who had recovered from COVID-19. CDR3 DNA: TGTGCCACCAGTGCGAGAGGGAGCTCCTACAATGAGCAGTTCTTC. Amino acids: CATSARGSSYNEQFF.